A single sample gave rise to the 19 T cell receptor beta chains below, sequenced in a study of blood T cell repertoires in COVID-19. Libraries were prepared by immunoSEQ multiplex PCR; TCRdb keeps only in-frame clonotypes and omits some of them. The sample shows hundreds of thousands of clones, over 75% of them seen only once. The sequenced sample was PBMCs or T cells enriched from blood (not recorded which). Receptor source: a woman aged 60-70 years who had recovered from COVID-19.

The chain recombines TRBV25-1 with TRBJ1-4; 7 bases fit TRBD1. The CDR3 loop spans 14 amino acids. V lost 4 bases to trimming and J lost 6 bases; unmatched junction nucleotides: 5. Germline values: CDR1 MGHDK, CDR2 SYGVNS. This CDR3 is CASSAYRGDEKLFF. The CDR3 bases are TGTGCCAGCAGTGCCTACAGGGGTGATGAAAAACTGTTTTTT.

J is TRBJ1-5 and V is TRBV19; TRBD1 matches 9 bases. Germline lookup yields CDR1 LNHDA and CDR2 SQIVND (reference sequence). The CDR3 extends over 16 amino acids. V shed 3 bases, J shed 1 base, and the junction held 4 bases outside the gene matches. The CDR3 sequence: CASSMTGGMSNQPQHF. The DNA of the CDR3 is TGTGCCAGTAGTATGACAGGGGGAATGAGCAATCAGCCCCAGCATTTT.

The gene calls are TRBV5-1 and TRBJ1-4, with 9 bases fitting TRBD1. The V and J ends lost 4 bases and 6 bases, in that order; junction bases with no gene match: 7. This CDR3 has 15 residues. Germline CDR1 and CDR2: SGHRS and YFSETQ. This chain's CDR3 is CASSRTGVQDEKLFF. The CDR3 coding sequence is TGCGCCAGCAGCAGGACAGGGGTTCAGGATGAAAAACTGTTTTTT.

The gene calls are TRBV3-1 (or the pseudogene TRBV3-2) and TRBJ2-5, with TRBD2 identical over 11 bases. Germline assignment: CDR1 LGHDT and CDR2 YNNKEL (reference sequence). V gave up 4 bases and J gave up 3 bases; unmatched junction bases: 4. The CDR3 spans 15 residues. In DNA form, the CDR3 reads TGTGCCAGCAGCCCCCGACTAGCGGGGAAAGAGACCCAGTACTTC. This encodes CASSPRLAGKETQYF.

The chain recombines TRBV5-6 with TRBJ1-1, with 8 bases fitting TRBD1. With V trimmed by 4 bases and J by 7 bases, 9 bases remained unmatched. Germline loops: CDR1 SGHDT, CDR2 YYEEEE. This CDR3 comprises 14 residues. This CDR3 is CASSPGQGRIEAFF. In nucleotides, the CDR3 is TGTGCCAGCAGCCCCGGACAGGGAAGAATTGAAGCTTTCTTT.

The chain combines TRBV10-2 with TRBJ2-1; D unclear. The germline gives CDR1 WSHSY, CDR2 SAAADI. V dropped 10 bases and J dropped 5 bases, with 12 bases sitting between them. CDR3 length equals 12 residues. As DNA, the CDR3 is TGCGCCACCTCGGTCGGTAACAATGAGCAGTTCTTC. As protein: CATSVGNNEQFF.

This clone was seen once. The rearrangement links TRBV19 to TRBJ1-6, with 9 bases matching TRBD1. There are 16 residues in the CDR3. V shed 1 base and J 7 bases; nucleotides not matched to a gene: 5. Germline V lookup: CDR1 LNHDA, CDR2 SQIVND (reference sequence). CDR3 sequence reads: CASSIALGQGNSPLHF. The CDR3 DNA is TGTGCCAGTAGTATAGCCCTGGGACAGGGAAATTCACCCCTCCACTTT.

To note about this clone: Other nucleotide sequences in the sample specify the same CDR3. The chain couples TRBV6-5 to TRBJ1-2; 12 bases are a match to TRBD1. CDR1 is MNHEY, CDR2 SVGAGI, per germline. V lost 2 bases and J lost 4; bases outside the gene matches: 2. The CDR3 sequence is 15 residues long. CDR3 region: CASSYEGQGAYGYTF. The CDR3 DNA is TGTGCCAGCAGTTACGAGGGACAGGGGGCCTATGGCTACACCTTC.

The chain uses TRBV6-2 or TRBV6-3 and TRBJ2-3; 8 bases fit TRBD2. This CDR3 has 17 amino acids. With 3 bases clipped from V and 2 bases from J, the junction kept 10 bases outside the gene matches. Looked up from germline, CDR1 is MNHEY and CDR2 is SVGEGT. The CDR3 nucleotides are TGTGCCAGCAGTTATTCACTCGGGGGGGCCCCCACAGATACGCAGTATTTT. Translated, it gives CASSYSLGGAPTDTQYF.

The chain uses TRBV6-5 and TRBJ2-3; D unresolved. CDR3 size: 14 residues. The germline V gene encodes CDR1 MNHEY and CDR2 SVGAGI. The V end was cut by 0 bases, the J end by 1 base, with 5 bases between. In DNA, the CDR3 is TGTGCCAGCAGTTACTCAACGGGCACAGATACGCAGTATTTT. Its protein product is CASSYSTGTDTQYF.

This clone has only a few counts. The chain is built from TRBV5-1 and TRBJ2-1; the match to TRBD2 covers 10 bases. The J segment lost 0 bases and the V segment lost 4 bases, leaving 4 bases of the junction unmatched. The germline gives CDR1 SGHRS, CDR2 YFSETQ. The CDR3 extends over 16 amino acids. The CDR3 reads CASSRTSGVSYNEQFF. The CDR3 DNA follows: TGCGCCAGCAGCCGTACTAGCGGGGTCTCCTACAATGAGCAGTTCTTC.

The V call is TRBV5-1, the J call TRBJ1-6; 8 positions match TRBD1. V trimming: 3 bases; J trimming: 7 bases; junction bases outside the gene matches: 3. The V gene's germline CDR1 is SGHRS and CDR2 YFSETQ. The CDR3 length is 14 residues. The CDR3 spells CASSSDRENSPLHF. CDR3 DNA sequence: TGCGCCAGCAGCTCGGACAGGGAAAATTCACCCCTCCACTTT.

The chain is built from TRBV11-2 and TRBJ2-2, with 9 bases that match TRBD2. Germline CDR1 is SGHAT and CDR2 is FQNNGV. V gave up 5 bases and J gave up 2 bases; unmatched junction bases: 9. The CDR3 length is 17 residues. CDR3 sequence: CASSLQSGGSNTGELFF. The CDR3 nucleotides read TGTGCCAGCAGCCTACAAAGCGGGGGGTCAAACACCGGGGAGCTGTTTTTT.

The chain recombines TRBV7-6 with TRBJ2-3, with 9 bases lining up with TRBD1. V was pared by 2 bases and J by 6 bases, with 12 bases of the junction left unmatched. The V gene's germline CDR1 is SGHVS and CDR2 FNYEAQ. The CDR3 is 17 residues long. CDR3 DNA: TGTGCCAGCAGCTTAAGGACAGGGGTCTCCCCGGAGGATACGCAGTATTTT. As protein: CASSLRTGVSPEDTQYF.

The V call is TRBV2, the J call TRBJ2-3; weak D call: TRBD2 (5 bases). V shed 3 bases and J shed 3 bases, with 7 bases lying between them. Germline CDR1 reads SNHLY; CDR2 reads FYNNEI. The CDR3 covers 13 residues. The CDR3 region is CASSDGRTDTQYF. The CDR3 nucleotides are TGTGCCAGCAGTGATGGGAGAACAGATACGCAGTATTTT.

This clone was found once. The CDR3 coding sequence is TGTGCCAGCCGACAGCGGAACACCGGGGAGCTGTTTTTT. It encodes CASRQRNTGELFF. The V and J genes are TRBV6-5 and TRBJ2-2, with D perhaps TRBD1 (5 bases). The CDR3 has 13 amino acids. The germline V gene encodes CDR1 MNHEY and CDR2 SVGAGI. With 8 bases removed from V and 1 base from J, the gap between germline ends came to 8 bases.

V gene TRBV7-6 combines with J gene TRBJ2-5; no clear D gene. The CDR3 sequence is 14 residues long. CDR1 is SGHVS and CDR2 is FNYEAQ in the germline V gene. V gave up 5 bases and J gave up 5 bases, with 15 bases separating them. DNA for the CDR3: TGTGCCAGCAGCCCTCCGGTAGCACTGGAGACCCAGTACTTC. This sequence encodes CASSPPVALETQYF.

The V gene is TRBV19, the J gene TRBJ1-1; no reliable D call. Trimming stripped 3 bases from V and 4 bases from J, with 9 bases between. Germline lookup yields CDR1 LNHDA and CDR2 SQIVND (reference sequence). The CDR3 contains 13 residues. CDR3 DNA: TGTGCCAGTAGTATGAGGGTAGGCACTGAAGCTTTCTTT. It translates to CASSMRVGTEAFF.

As for this clone: This specimen includes other DNA sequences encoding the same CDR3. The chain has TRBV4-1 and TRBJ2-5, with D uncertain. The CDR3 extends over 14 amino acids. Germline values: CDR1 MGHRA, CDR2 YSYEKL. V dropped 0 bases and J dropped 2 bases, with 7 bases sitting between them. As DNA, the CDR3 is TGCGCCAGCAGCCAAGATCGAGTTCAAGAGACCCAGTACTTC. Its protein is CASSQDRVQETQYF.